The T cell receptor (beta chain) described here comes from a study of shared clonotypes between healthy human individuals (dated by TCRdb to 2019 to 2021). Some background on the complete study: Three men and two women, aged 18 to 49 years, made up the cohort. Per donor, three plates each were used for CD4 naive and CD4 memory, two for CD8 naive, and one for CD8 memory. The study deeply sequenced blood TCR repertoires of about 5 healthy adults to estimate repertoire size and the extent of clonotype sharing between individuals. To increase sequencing depth and limit assay-specific biases, TCR repertoire library preparation and sequencing were carried out by different laboratories using diverse techniques. Leukapheresis yielded between about 0.94 and 9.5 billion PBMCs per donor.

TCR CDR3 regions were amplified from genomic DNA by multiplex PCR using the deep immunoSEQ assay. Extracted genomic DNA from each cell subset was spread evenly across all wells of several immunoSEQ 96-well plates, with each plate serving as a replicate. For sorted subsets, 200 to 250 ng of genomic DNA, equivalent to 25,000 to 35,000 T cell genomes, went into each replicate PCR. The purified libraries were quantified using a Qubit 3.0 fluorometer, sized with a Bioanalyzer 2100, and then quantified again using the KAPA Library Quantification kit. Every immunoSEQ 96-well plate was sequenced on a separate single-read 150-cycle Illumina NextSeq 550 flow cell. In the authors' own workflow: The immunoSEQ output contained only junctional sequences without quality scores, so filtering could not match that applied to full-length reads. Sequences were annotated with PyIR, a Python wrapper for IgBLAST v1.9, and V/J genes and CDR3 were assigned using IMGT germline references. Reads were filtered out if the reads had weak V/J assignments (E-value above 1e-6), no CDR3, stop codons, out-of-frame junctions, or ambiguous translated residues. V3J clonotypes were defined by identical inferred V gene, J gene, and CDR3 amino acid sequence. Percentage overlap between repertoires was calculated by dividing the number of shared unique clonotypes by the size of the smaller repertoire. Richness of each repertoire was evaluated using RTK rarefaction, the Chao1 estimator, and Recon v2.1 estimates of unobserved clonotypes. For all TCRbeta clonotypes obtained by the gDNA method from four donors, generation probabilities were computed with OLGA. TCRdb limited this immuneACCESS table to in-frame rearrangements with V and J called. A share of clones is missing; checked studies link under half to unresolved V genes, and the rest is unexplained. V, J and clone size were drawn from that table, and D and trimming were deduced from the DNA. This sample comprises over 1.4 million clones, more than 95% of them detected only once. About 1.2% of the sample belongs to the ten largest clones.

Findings and caveats that apply to the study as a whole: Based on pairwise subsampling, the degree of clonotype sharing among donors was expected to be affected by sequencing depth. Sampling was restricted to blood, and TCR repertoires in tissues likely differ from the TCR repertoires found in blood. Compared with non-shared clonotypes, clonotypes shared by all four sorted-subset donors had higher generation probabilities. Because the study included only a small number of donors, the genetic and exposure-history diversity represented was limited. Incomplete sequencing was indicated by rarefaction of sorted-subset datasets, despite the large sequencing depth. When a handful of donors were compared, the shared fraction of clonotypes was roughly 5% for naive CD4, around 3.6% for naive CD8, roughly 2.5% for memory CD4, and roughly 0.4% for memory CD8. Naive subsets generally had larger estimated clonotype richness than memory subsets.

Healthy HIV-negative adults with no recently reported acute infections or vaccinations were included as donors. Every donor was a Caucasian adult residing in Nashville, Tennessee, USA. CD4+ T cells were enriched through magnetic negative selection, after which naive cells were positively selected on CD45RA and the remaining negative fraction served as the memory subset. After blood collection by leukapheresis, PBMCs were isolated using Ficoll-Histopaque density gradient centrifugation and then cryopreserved in the vapor phase of liquid nitrogen. Purity and quantity of every magnetically sorted T cell population were checked by analytical flow cytometry. Genomic DNA was isolated from each sorted fraction and quantified by UV absorbance on a Nanodrop 2000c. Details on this clone: Its antigen specificity is not known. Per-base qualities were not stored, and no clone one base away is much larger. Other DNA sequences in the same sample also yield this CDR3.

From V the trimming removes 4 bases and from J it removes 2 bases, while the gene matches leave 4 bases of the junction unaccounted for. Via the germline V gene (reference sequence), CDR1 is MNHNY and CDR2 SVGAGI. Counted from cysteine to phenylalanine, this CDR3 has 14 amino acids. Just the 42-base CDR3 DNA is kept, in frame starting at base 1. The sequenced sample consisted of naive CD4+ T cells sorted from blood. Read against the paper, the sample's cell subset or site label means: CD45RA+ positively selected. Rearrangement joined TRBV6-6 to TRBJ2-7; 8 junctional bases match TRBD1. The receptor was isolated from a man aged 25 to 40 in good health. DNA sequence: TGTGCCAGCAGTTTAGGGACAGGAACCTACGAGCAGTACTTC. Its protein product is CASSLGTGTYEQYF.